The subject of this entry is one T cell receptor beta chain. This clonotype was observed a handful of times. Its antigen has not been determined. No quality values exist for individual bases; no much larger clone is one base distant. The data were taken from a study of blood T cells in healthy people across ages (dated by TCRdb to 2015 to 2017). Regarding the research as a whole: In model experiments, roughly one uniquely barcoded TCR beta cDNA molecule per two T cells was captured by template switching. Donors were grouped into four age groups: young (average approximately 16 years), middle-aged (39), aged (around 66) and long-lived (approximately 81). Two additional independent replicas of 1 million unique cDNA reads from the same blood draw were analyzed for two donors (one aged 18 to 30 and one aged 80 or older). To track age-related changes in TCR beta repertoire diversity, the study relied on deep sequencing normalized with unique cDNA molecular identifiers. To avoid experimental bias, donors of different ages were distributed randomly across sequencing lanes.

Points the paper makes about the study in general: Because donor CMV infection status was unknown, age-related changes in expanded clonotypes were potentially confounded. Estimates of total diversity based on one million sequenced T cells were considered lower bounds and underestimates. Since profiling was done on bulk unsorted PBMCs, naive and antigen-experienced compartments could not be conclusively compared. Compared with the aged group, more naive CD4+ T cells, fewer expanded clones and increased TCR diversity were shown by the long-lived group, suggesting age selection. As age increased, observed TCR beta diversity per million T cells dropped in a roughly linear way, and a significant reduction was already evident by age around 41. Observed TCR beta diversity correlated strongly with the percentage of naive T cells measured by flow cytometry.

Donors were 39 systemically healthy Caucasian individuals from Russia aged about 6 to 100 years. Around 10 milliliters of peripheral blood were collected from each donor into EDTA-treated Vacutainer tubes. PBMCs were isolated by Ficoll-Paque density-gradient centrifugation, with at least 6.5 million obtained per sample. Trizol reagent was used to extract total RNA from the PBMCs, yielding at least 6 micrograms per sample. For every donor, an aliquot of PBMCs went through flow cytometry to measure the percentages of naive CD45RAhigh/CD27high T cells. The method behind the library was 5' RACE. Sequencing relied on an Illumina HiSeq 2500. A second PCR of roughly 7 to 11 cycles was performed with a sample-barcoded 5' primer and a J-beta primer mix. A unique molecular identifier was introduced onto each TCR beta cDNA molecule by a template-switch 5' adaptor carrying 12 random nucleotides. At least 3 million CDR3-containing paired-end reads were obtained from each sample. First-strand cDNA synthesis was performed from all RNA using the Mint cDNA synthesis kit, with priming by a TRBC-specific oligonucleotide. Following uracil-DNA glycosylase treatment, all cDNA underwent a first 18-cycle PCR with the universal primers M1SS and BC2_uni_R. The original methods were these. Each sample was normalized by randomly selecting 1 million high-quality reads, each carrying a distinct molecular identifier. Instead of being binned into consensus sequences, reads that shared molecular identifiers were thrown out. CDR3 identification, clonotype clustering and error correction used MiTCR with a Q25 quality threshold and the strictest error-elimination algorithm. A nonparametric unseen species model with Euler transformation was used to estimate lower-bound total TCR beta diversity. Through fastp at Q25 and MiXCR, TCRdb rebuilt clones from the public reads, retaining in-frame beta chains. Rows with one shared CDR3 protein collapse into an entry with the most common genes and DNA. Here the V and J calls rest on TCRdb's processing, not on the authors' analysis. Recorded for this sample are about 720,000 distinct CDR3 sequences; 22% of them occurred a single time. Around a fifth of the sample is held by the ten biggest clonotypes.

The sequenced sample was blood. The receptor comes from a man aged 65 to 85 in good health.

The DNA reads TGCGCCAGCACGGTGAACGGACTAGCGGGGTTCAATGAGCAGTTCTTC. It is translated as CASTVNGLAGFNEQFF. The chain couples TRBV5-1 to TRBJ2-5; a stretch of 12 junction bases matches TRBD2. The J call may be incorrect, as the DNA end agrees better with TRBJ2-1. The CDR3 spans 16 residues, from the cysteine through the phenylalanine. CDR3 DNA is the only sequence kept; it has 48 bases, read in frame from the first base. In the germline V gene, CDR1 corresponds to SGHRS and CDR2 to YFSETQ.